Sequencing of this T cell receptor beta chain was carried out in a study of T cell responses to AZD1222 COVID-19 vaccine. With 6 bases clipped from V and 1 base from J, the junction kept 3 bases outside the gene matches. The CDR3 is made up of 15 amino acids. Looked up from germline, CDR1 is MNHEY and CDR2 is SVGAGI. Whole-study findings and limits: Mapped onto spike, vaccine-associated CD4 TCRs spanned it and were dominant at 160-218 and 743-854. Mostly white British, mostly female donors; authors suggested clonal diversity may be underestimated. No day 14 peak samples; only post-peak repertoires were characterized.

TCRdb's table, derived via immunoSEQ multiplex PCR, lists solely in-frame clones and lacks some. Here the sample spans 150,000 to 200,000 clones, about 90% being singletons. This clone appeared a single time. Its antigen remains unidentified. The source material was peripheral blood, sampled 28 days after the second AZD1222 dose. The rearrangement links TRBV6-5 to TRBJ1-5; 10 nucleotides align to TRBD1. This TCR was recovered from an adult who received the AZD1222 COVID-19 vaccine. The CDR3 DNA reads TGTGCCAGCAGCCGACAGGGGGCCAGCAATCAGCCCCAGCATTTT. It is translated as CASSRQGASNQPQHF.